This entry describes one TCR beta chain. Its specificity is unknown. This CDR3 has 18 residues. Germline CDR1 is KGHSH and CDR2 is LQKENI. The trim removed 4 bases at V and 3 bases at J, leaving 13 bases unmatched. The source of the sample is a study of shared clonotypes between healthy human individuals. Study observations and caveats: Clonotype sharing across several donors was observed for 4% to 5.5% of naive CD4 clonotypes. The low donor count limited represented genetic and exposure-history diversity. Rarefaction showed that sequencing of sorted subsets was incomplete (despite large depth). Clonotypes not shared had lower generation probabilities than those common to all four donors.

Clones were read by immunoSEQ multiplex PCR, and TCRdb kept only the in-frame ones, dropping some. The sample includes 2 million to 2.5 million clones, about 92% seen only once; the top ten take under 0.45%. The source of this sequence is a man aged 18 to 30 in good health. Some clones in this sample may be carry-over from other donors' samples. Sequencing input: naive CD4+ T cells from PBMCs. Subset here: CD45RA+ positively selected. V usage is TRBV18 and J usage is TRBJ2-2; 8 bases align to TRBD2. The CDR3 spells CASSRLGLAGRDTGELFF. CDR3 nucleotides: TGTGCCAGCTCACGACTAGGACTAGCCGGGAGGGACACCGGGGAGCTGTTTTTT.